Presented here are 20 T cell receptor beta chains from one specimen sequenced in a study of blood T cell repertoires in COVID-19. Generated by immunoSEQ multiplex PCR, the TCRdb table keeps only in-frame clones and is missing some. The profile shows approximately 250,000 clones, roughly 87% of them singletons. The sequencing input was PBMCs or T cells enriched from blood (not recorded which). These receptors came from a woman aged 30 to 39 who had recovered from COVID-19.

The gene calls are TRBV6-6 and TRBJ1-5; TRBD1 might be the D (5 bases). In germline, CDR1 is MNHNY, CDR2 SVGAGI (reference sequence). The CDR3 is made up of 16 amino acids. V lost 5 bases, J lost 4 bases, and 18 bases lay in between. The CDR3 here is CASSNYLGRGNQPQHF. CDR3 nucleotides: TGTGCCAGCAGTAACTACCTGGGACGGGGGAATCAGCCCCAGCATTTT.

In its sample, this clone was seen a few times. This rearrangement joins TRBV15 to TRBJ1-4; 10 positions agree with TRBD1. CDR1 and CDR2 from the germline V gene are LNHNV and YYDKDF (reference sequence). This CDR3 is 15 amino acids long. V was pared by 3 bases and J by 3 bases, with 1 base of the junction left unmatched. CDR3 protein: CATSRDRGANEKLFF. As DNA, the CDR3 is TGTGCCACCAGCAGGGACAGGGGGGCTAATGAAAAACTGTTTTTT. The whole variable domain, filled in from reference TRBV15 and TRBJ1-4, reads DAMVIQNPRYQVTQFGKPVTLSCSQTLNHNVMYWYQQKSSQAPKLLFHYYDKDFNNEADTPDNFQSRRPNTSFCFLDIRSPGLGDTAMYLCATSRDRGANEKLFFGSGTQLSVL.

The chain has TRBV6-9 and TRBJ1-1; D gene ambiguous. CDR1 is MNHGY, CDR2 SVAAGI, per germline. The CDR3 spans 11 residues. V lost 6 bases, J lost 6 bases, and 8 bases lay in between. CDR3: CASRIASEAFF. The DNA for the CDR3 is TGTGCCAGCAGAATAGCATCTGAAGCTTTCTTT.

For the CDR3, the DNA is TGTGCCACCAGCAGAACAGCCACCTACGAGCAGTACTTC. Residues: CATSRTATYEQYF. The chain recombines TRBV15 with TRBJ2-7; D gene unclear. The germline V gene has CDR1 LNHNV and CDR2 YYDKDF (reference sequence). The CDR3 runs to 13 residues. Trimming pared 2 bases from V and 2 bases from J, leaving 7 bases between.

This clone was seen just once. The chain uses TRBV11-3 and TRBJ1-1; 7 bases fit TRBD1. CDR1 is SGHNT and CDR2 is YENEEA in the germline V gene. After removal of 4 bases from V and 3 bases from J, the junction contained 14 bases not matched to a gene. The CDR3 is 17 residues long. The CDR3 is CASSSWGRRQGDTEAFF. The CDR3 region has the DNA TGTGCCAGCAGCTCGTGGGGCCGGAGGCAGGGGGACACTGAAGCTTTCTTT.

The J gene is TRBJ1-5, the V gene TRBV7-9, with a possible D match to TRBD1 (5 bases). The CDR3 has 13 amino acids. With 1 base removed from V and 11 bases from J, the gap between germline ends came to 12 bases. Germline values: CDR1 SEHNR, CDR2 FQNEAQ (reference sequence). CDR3 nucleotides: TGTGCCAGCAGCTTAGGGGGAACGGGGGCCCAGCATTTT. It translates to CASSLGGTGAQHF.

This chain joins TRBV9 and TRBJ2-7; perhaps TRBD1 as D (6 bases). Germline V gives CDR1 SGDLS, CDR2 YYNGEE. V shed 0 bases and J shed 3 bases, with 10 bases lying between them. The CDR3 is 14 amino acids. Here the CDR3 reads CASSVEDSGYEQYF. The CDR3 nucleotides read TGTGCCAGCAGCGTAGAGGACAGCGGCTACGAGCAGTACTTC.

The chain combines TRBV6-5 with TRBJ1-6; 7 bases match TRBD1. The CDR3 extends over 14 amino acids. The V gene end was trimmed by 6 bases and the J gene end by 7 bases; junction bases not matched to a gene: 6. The germline V gene has CDR1 MNHEY and CDR2 SVGAGI. CDR3 bases: TGTGCCAGCAGGCCGACAGGGCTAAATTCACCCCTCCACTTT. Translated, it gives CASRPTGLNSPLHF.

CDR3 sequence reads: CASSSLGGALIDTQYF. CDR3 DNA sequence: TGTGCCAGCAGCTCCCTAGGGGGGGCTTTGATAGATACGCAGTATTTT. The J gene is TRBJ2-3, the V gene TRBV11-3; possibly TRBD2 for D (7 bases). The CDR3 spans 16 residues. Germline-derived CDR1 and CDR2 are SGHNT and YENEEA. The germline V and J ends were trimmed by 4 bases and 5 bases, with 19 bases remaining between them.

The V call is TRBV7-9, the J call TRBJ2-7; D remains unclear. Germline V gives CDR1 SEHNR, CDR2 FQNEAQ (reference sequence). V lost 2 bases to trimming and J lost 2 bases, with 4 bases between them. The CDR3 is 12 residues long. CDR3 DNA sequence: TGTGCCAGCAGCTTACATCCCTACGAGCAGTACTTC. Protein: CASSLHPYEQYF. The full variable domain, its missing parts supplied by reference TRBV7-9 and TRBJ2-7, is DTGVSQNPRHKITKRGQNVTFRCDPISEHNRLYWYRQTLGQGPEFLTYFQNEAQLEKSRLLSDRFSAERPKGSFSTLEIQRTEQGDSAMYLCASSLHPYEQYFGPGTRLTVT.

The chain carries TRBV7-2 and TRBJ1-5; tentatively, D is TRBD1 (6 bases). V was clipped by 2 bases and J by 0 bases, with 11 bases between them. The germline CDR1 and CDR2 sequences are SGHTA and FQGNSA. The CDR3 spans 16 residues. Here the CDR3 reads CASSLRRGASNQPQHF. Here the CDR3 DNA reads TGTGCCAGCAGCTTAAGGCGGGGGGCTAGCAATCAGCCCCAGCATTTT.

The chain combines TRBV29-1 with TRBJ2-7; D may be TRBD2 (6 bases). The V gene's germline CDR1 is SQVTM and CDR2 ANQGSEA. The CDR3 extends over 13 amino acids. V was pared by 5 bases and J by 2 bases, with 13 bases between. In DNA form, the CDR3 reads TGCAGCGTTATACTAGCTTACCCCTACGAGCAGTACTTC. Its protein product is CSVILAYPYEQYF.

The V call is TRBV18, the J call TRBJ2-3; 9 positions match TRBD2. Germline V gene sequence: CDR1 KGHSH, CDR2 LQKENI. The CDR3 contains 16 residues. The trim removed 1 base at V and 2 bases at J, leaving 4 bases unmatched. In DNA form, the CDR3 reads TGTGCCAGCTCACCACTAGCGGGGGCCATCACAGATACGCAGTATTTT. It codes for CASSPLAGAITDTQYF.

The J gene is TRBJ1-1, the V gene TRBV30, with D tentatively TRBD1 (6 bases). V lost 1 base, J lost 3 bases, and 12 bases lay in between. CDR3 length: 14 residues. Germline-derived CDR1 and CDR2 are GTSNPN and SVGIG (reference sequence). Here the CDR3 reads CAWSELTGYTEAFF. CDR3 coding DNA: TGTGCCTGGAGTGAACTTACAGGGTACACTGAAGCTTTCTTT.

The CDR3 DNA follows: TGTGCCAGTAGCCCCCAGGGGGCAAGTGATGAGCAGTTCTTC. It is translated as CASSPQGASDEQFF. The rearrangement joins TRBV19 to TRBJ2-1, with 8 positions matching TRBD1. This CDR3 comprises 14 residues. Germline V gene data show CDR1 as LNHDA and CDR2 as SQIVND (reference sequence). The V gene end was trimmed by 6 bases and the J gene end by 8 bases; junction bases not matched to a gene: 9.

The chain carries TRBV9 and TRBJ1-3, with D unclear. With 0 bases removed from V and 3 bases from J, the gap between germline ends came to 10 bases. CDR1 and CDR2 (germline): SGDLS, YYNGEE. This CDR3 has 15 amino acids. The CDR3 DNA sequence: TGTGCCAGCAGCGTAGGGAGCAGCCGTGGAAACACCATATATTTT. Its translation: CASSVGSSRGNTIYF.

Regarding this clone: One end of the junction fails to match germline, which may point to a read error. CDR3 DNA sequence: TGTGCCAGCAGCCCTGGGACAGCGGTCTTCTTC. Its protein is CASSPGTAVFF. The V gene is TRBV9, the J gene TRBJ1-2; 7 nucleotides match TRBD1. The germline V gene encodes CDR1 SGDLS and CDR2 YYNGEE. The CDR3 covers 11 residues.

The chain is built from TRBV4-2 and TRBJ2-3, with 8 bases matching TRBD1. The CDR3 covers 17 residues. V was pared by 0 bases and J by 5 bases, with 10 bases of the junction left unmatched. CDR1 is LGHNA and CDR2 is YNFKEQ in the germline V gene. The CDR3: CASSQDGGQEFIDTQYF. The CDR3, as DNA: TGTGCCAGCAGCCAAGATGGGGGACAGGAGTTCATAGATACGCAGTATTTT.

This clone was detected once. The V call is TRBV5-5, the J call TRBJ2-2, with 10 bases lining up with TRBD1. CDR1 is SGHKS, CDR2 YYEKEE, per germline (reference sequence). The CDR3 has 17 residues. Unmatched junction bases numbered 5, after V lost 2 bases and J lost 1 base. The CDR3 DNA follows: TGTGCCAGCAGCTTAATTGACAGGGGGCTGAACACCGGGGAGCTGTTTTTT. Amino acids: CASSLIDRGLNTGELFF.

The chain joins TRBV5-1 to TRBJ1-2, with D perhaps matching TRBD1 (6 bases). V was pared by 0 bases and J by 6 bases, with 9 bases between. The CDR3 spans 13 residues. Germline CDR1 reads SGHRS; CDR2 reads YFSETQ. CDR3 sequence reads: CASSLGAGDGYTF. The CDR3 region has the DNA TGCGCCAGCAGCTTGGGGGCAGGGGATGGCTACACCTTC.